The next 20 T cell receptor beta chains were all read from a single sample in a study of blood T cell repertoires in COVID-19. Repertoires were generated with immunoSEQ multiplex PCR, while TCRdb's copy carries only in-frame clones and drops some. The table includes 270,000 or so clones, approximately 84% detected once. Sequenced: peripheral blood. The receptors were gathered from a human donor in a cohort sampled during active COVID-19.

This chain uses TRBV6-5 with TRBJ1-2; TRBD1 might be the D (5 bases). V dropped 9 bases and J dropped 5 bases, with 16 bases sitting between them. The CDR3 runs 13 residues. Germline lookup yields CDR1 MNHEY and CDR2 SVGAGI. CDR3 sequence reads: CASRRGSPYGYTF. The DNA of the CDR3 is TGTGCCAGTAGGAGGGGCAGTCCATATGGCTACACCTTC.

This chain joins TRBV27 and TRBJ2-6, with D tentatively TRBD2 (5 bases). Germline V lookup: CDR1 MNHEY, CDR2 SMNVEV (reference sequence). The CDR3 consists of 15 residues. Trimming took 3 bases from V and 3 from J, leaving 9 bases between them. The CDR3 spells CASSLRGYGANVLTF. DNA for the CDR3: TGTGCCAGCAGTTTGAGAGGGTATGGGGCCAACGTCCTGACTTTC.

This clone was seen a few times. This same CDR3 is encoded by further DNA sequences in the sample. The V and J genes are TRBV10-2 and TRBJ1-6; TRBD1 aligns across 7 bases. The germline V gene has CDR1 WSHSY and CDR2 SAAADI. Losses at the gene ends were 5 bases for V and 10 bases for J; bases not matched to a gene: 5. The CDR3 consists of 13 residues. The DNA of the CDR3 is TGCGCCAGCAGTCAGGGGGTCGGGTCACCCCTCCACTTT. This translates into CASSQGVGSPLHF.

The rearrangement links TRBV7-8 to TRBJ2-2, with 9 bases matching TRBD2. This CDR3 comprises 17 residues. V lost 8 bases to trimming and J lost 3 bases; unmatched junction nucleotides: 13. Germline CDR1 is SGHVS and CDR2 is FQNEAQ. The CDR3 nucleotides read TGTGCCAGCCACGGTGGCGGGAGGGCCTTTCACACCGGGGAGCTGTTTTTT. Translated: CASHGGGRAFHTGELFF.

V usage is TRBV27 and J usage is TRBJ1-1; TRBD1 matches 7 bases. The V gene's germline CDR1 is MNHEY and CDR2 SMNVEV (reference sequence). CDR3 length equals 19 residues. V shed 6 bases and J 1 base; nucleotides not matched to a gene: 20. CDR3 region: CASSSVSRGPVGPNTEAFF. In nucleotides, the CDR3 is TGTGCCAGCAGCTCCGTCTCTAGGGGGCCGGTGGGACCGAACACTGAAGCTTTCTTT.

The V call is TRBV5-1, the J call TRBJ2-1; 12 nucleotides match TRBD2. Germline trimming cut 3 bases from V and 7 bases from J; bases unmatched to any gene: 5. CDR3 length equals 15 residues. Germline CDR1 and CDR2: SGHRS and YFSETQ. The CDR3 loop is CASSSLAGGKNEQFF. The CDR3 region has the DNA TGCGCCAGCAGCTCCCTAGCGGGAGGGAAGAATGAGCAGTTCTTC.

The chain links TRBV5-1 to TRBJ2-7; 12 nucleotides align to TRBD2. V dropped 0 bases and J dropped 6; count of bases not matched to a gene: 7. CDR3 length equals 16 residues. The germline gives CDR1 SGHRS, CDR2 YFSETQ. This chain's CDR3 is CASSLGTSGRKVEQYF. CDR3 coding DNA: TGCGCCAGCAGCTTGGGCACTAGCGGGAGGAAGGTCGAGCAGTACTTC.

This clone was recorded at least ten times. The chain links TRBV5-6 to TRBJ1-6; D is ambiguous. V dropped 0 bases and J dropped 7 bases, with 8 bases sitting between them. Germline CDR1 SGHDT, CDR2 YYEEEE. The CDR3 is 14 amino acids. CDR3 loop: CASSLEQPNSPLHF. The CDR3, as DNA: TGTGCCAGCAGCTTGGAACAGCCAAATTCACCCCTCCACTTT.

This clone was observed at least ten times. This chain joins TRBV4-3 and TRBJ2-6; 8 bases line up with TRBD2. After removal of 0 bases from V and 1 base from J, the junction contained 2 bases not matched to a gene. CDR3 length equals 17 residues. Germline values: CDR1 LGHNA, CDR2 YSLEER. The CDR3 nucleotides read TGCGCCAGCAGCCAAGATCCGGGGGGGTCTGGGGCCAACGTCCTGACTTTC. It encodes CASSQDPGGSGANVLTF.

This sequence joins TRBV27 and TRBJ1-5; 12 bases agree with TRBD1. Germline V gives CDR1 MNHEY, CDR2 SMNVEV (reference sequence). Unmatched junction bases numbered 7, after V lost 7 bases and J lost 9 bases. This CDR3 contains 14 residues. Here the CDR3 DNA reads TGTGCCAGCAAGGGGACAGGGGGCCTTTCGCCCCAGCATTTT. Its protein is CASKGTGGLSPQHF.

In regard to this clone: The junction does not match germline at one end; this may be a read error. The chain combines TRBV7-7 with TRBJ2-3; 10 nucleotides match TRBD2. Germline CDR1 SSHAT, CDR2 FNYEAQ (reference sequence). CDR3 size: 16 residues. DNA for the CDR3: TGTGCTAGCAGCGAAACCGCGGGACTAGCGACCGATACGCAGTATTTT. Protein sequence: CASSETAGLATDTQYF.

This clone was observed a few times. V and J are TRBV5-1 and TRBJ1-2, with TRBD1 as a possible D gene (5 bases). The V end lost 0 bases, the J end lost 6 bases, and 18 bases lay between the germline ends. CDR1 is SGHRS, CDR2 YFSETQ, per germline. This CDR3 region has 16 residues. CDR3 in DNA: TGCGCCAGCAGCTTGGTGTCGGAGTACAAGGGGAATGGCTACACCTTC. Amino acid sequence: CASSLVSEYKGNGYTF.

The table lists this clone with a count of one. The chain uses TRBV19 and TRBJ1-1; TRBD1 matches 10 bases. CDR1 and CDR2 (germline): LNHDA, SQIVND (reference sequence). This CDR3 is 15 amino acids long. J gave up 1 base and V 7 bases, and 6 bases lay outside the gene matches. The CDR3 here is CASTQGQGTNTEAFF. Here the CDR3 DNA reads TGTGCCAGTACCCAGGGACAGGGGACGAACACTGAAGCTTTCTTT.

V usage is TRBV6-5 and J usage is TRBJ1-6, with D tentatively TRBD1 (6 bases). Trimming left V 5 bases short and J 10 bases short, with 12 bases between. The germline V gene has CDR1 MNHEY and CDR2 SVGAGI. This CDR3 is 13 amino acids long. The CDR3 region is CASSITGLSPLHF. The CDR3 DNA sequence: TGTGCCAGCAGTATAACAGGGTTGTCACCCCTCCACTTT.

The CDR3 region is CASSQKTSGRAVTGELFF. For the CDR3, the DNA is TGCGCCAGCAGCCAAAAAACTAGCGGGAGGGCCGTGACCGGGGAGCTGTTTTTT. This rearrangement joins TRBV4-1 to TRBJ2-2; 13 bases match TRBD2. J was trimmed by 5 bases and V by 2 bases; bases with no gene match: 8. Germline CDR1 reads MGHRA; CDR2 reads YSYEKL. The CDR3 runs to 18 residues.

J is TRBJ2-2 and V is TRBV5-4, with a weak D call TRBD1 (6 bases). This CDR3 has 15 residues. Germline V CDR1 and CDR2: SGHNT, YYREEE (reference sequence). Trimming removed 0 bases from V and 6 bases from J, with 12 bases in between. The CDR3 sequence is CASSLGGLGAGELFF. The DNA for the CDR3 is TGTGCCAGCAGCTTGGGGGGGCTGGGGGCCGGGGAGCTGTTTTTT.

The genes are TRBV5-1 and TRBJ1-4, with TRBD1 identical over 8 bases. After removal of 5 bases from V and 0 bases from J, the junction contained 3 bases not matched to a gene. Germline V gives CDR1 SGHRS, CDR2 YFSETQ. The length of the CDR3 is 15 residues. The CDR3 protein is CASRRDRPTNEKLFF. In nucleotides, the CDR3 is TGCGCCAGCAGACGGGACAGGCCAACTAATGAAAAACTGTTTTTT.

The rearrangement uses TRBV21-1 and TRBJ1-3. TRBV21-1 is reported as a pseudogene. The CDR3 sequence is 17 residues long. The CDR3: CASSKGESGGSGNTIYF. The CDR3 bases are TGTGCCAGCAGCAAAGGGGAATCCGGGGGATCTGGAAACACCATATATTTT.

The rearrangement uses TRBV11-2 and TRBJ2-5; no clear D. The CDR3 extends over 12 amino acids. In germline, CDR1 is SGHAT, CDR2 FQNNGV. The V end lost 1 base, the J end lost 5 bases, and 5 bases lay between the germline ends. DNA of the CDR3: TGTGCCAGCAGCTTAGGTCTCGAGACCCAGTACTTC. This translates into CASSLGLETQYF.

This chain connects TRBV11-1 to TRBJ2-2; D perhaps matches TRBD2 (5 bases). The CDR3 loop spans 14 amino acids. CDR1 and CDR2 from the germline V gene are SGHAT and FQDESV (reference sequence). The V end was cut by 5 bases, the J end by 1 base, with 8 bases between. CDR3: CASSPGGNTGELFF. The CDR3 DNA is TGTGCCAGCAGCCCCGGAGGGAACACCGGGGAGCTGTTTTTT.